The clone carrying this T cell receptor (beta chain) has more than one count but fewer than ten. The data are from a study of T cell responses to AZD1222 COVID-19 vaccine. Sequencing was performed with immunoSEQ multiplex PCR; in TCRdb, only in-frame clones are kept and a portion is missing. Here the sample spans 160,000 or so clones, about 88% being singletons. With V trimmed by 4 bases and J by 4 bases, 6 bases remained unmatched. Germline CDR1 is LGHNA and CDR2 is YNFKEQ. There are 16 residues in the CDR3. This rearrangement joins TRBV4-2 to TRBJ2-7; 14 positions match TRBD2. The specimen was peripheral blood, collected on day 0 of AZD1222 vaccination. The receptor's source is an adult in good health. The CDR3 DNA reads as TGTGCCAGCAGCCCTGGGACTAGCGGGAGTCAGTACGAGCAGTACTTC. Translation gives CASSPGTSGSQYEQYF.